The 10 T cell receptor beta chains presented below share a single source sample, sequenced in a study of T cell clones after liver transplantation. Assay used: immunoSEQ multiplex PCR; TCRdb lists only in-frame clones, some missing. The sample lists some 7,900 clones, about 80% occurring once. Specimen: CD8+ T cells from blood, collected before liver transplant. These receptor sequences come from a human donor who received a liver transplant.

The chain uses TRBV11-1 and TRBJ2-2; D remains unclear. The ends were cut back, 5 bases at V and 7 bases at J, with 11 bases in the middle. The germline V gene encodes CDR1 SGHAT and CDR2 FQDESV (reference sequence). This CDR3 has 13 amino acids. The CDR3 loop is CASSPSGGGELFF. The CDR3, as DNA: TGTGCCAGCAGCCCCTCCGGCGGCGGGGAGCTGTTTTTT.

CDR3 nucleotides: TGTGCCAGCAGCTTGGTCCTAGGACAGGGCAATCAGCCCCAGCATTTT. Amino acids: CASSLVLGQGNQPQHF. This rearrangement joins TRBV7-8 to TRBJ1-5; 7 bases agree with TRBD1. This CDR3 region has 16 residues. Germline CDR1 is SGHVS and CDR2 is FQNEAQ. V was clipped by 3 bases and J by 2 bases; unmatched bases: 7.

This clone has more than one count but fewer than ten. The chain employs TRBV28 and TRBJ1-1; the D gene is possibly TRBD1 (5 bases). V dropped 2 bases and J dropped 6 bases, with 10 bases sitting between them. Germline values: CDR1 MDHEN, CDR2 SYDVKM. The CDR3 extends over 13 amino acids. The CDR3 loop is CASSLGAGSEAFF. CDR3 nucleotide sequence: TGTGCCAGCAGTTTAGGGGCCGGATCTGAAGCTTTCTTT.

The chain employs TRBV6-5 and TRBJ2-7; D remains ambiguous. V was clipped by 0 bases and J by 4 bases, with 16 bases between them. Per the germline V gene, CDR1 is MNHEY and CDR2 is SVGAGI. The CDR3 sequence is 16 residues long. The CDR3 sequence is CASSYSSPTGFYEQYF. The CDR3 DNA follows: TGTGCCAGCAGTTACTCATCCCCAACCGGGTTTTACGAGCAGTACTTC.

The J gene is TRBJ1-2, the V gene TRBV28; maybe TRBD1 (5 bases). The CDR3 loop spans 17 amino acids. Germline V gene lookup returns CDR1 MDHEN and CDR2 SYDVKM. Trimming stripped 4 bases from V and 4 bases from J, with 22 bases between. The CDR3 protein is CASSSNPQGALSYGYTF. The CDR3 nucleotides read TGTGCCAGCAGTTCAAACCCGCAGGGTGCTCTATCCTATGGCTACACCTTC.

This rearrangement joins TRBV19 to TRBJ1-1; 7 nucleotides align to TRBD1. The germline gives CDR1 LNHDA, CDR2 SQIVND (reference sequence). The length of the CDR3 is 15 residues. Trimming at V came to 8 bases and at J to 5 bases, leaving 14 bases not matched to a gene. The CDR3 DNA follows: TGTGCCAGTCTTCCGACCGATAAGGGGGCTACTGAAGCTTTCTTT. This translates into CASLPTDKGATEAFF.

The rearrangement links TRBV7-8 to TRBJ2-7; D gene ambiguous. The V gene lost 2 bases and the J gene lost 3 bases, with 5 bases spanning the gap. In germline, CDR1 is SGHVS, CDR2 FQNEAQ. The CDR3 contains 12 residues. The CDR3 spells CASSLRVYEQYF. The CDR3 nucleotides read TGTGCCAGCAGCTTACGCGTCTACGAGCAGTACTTC.

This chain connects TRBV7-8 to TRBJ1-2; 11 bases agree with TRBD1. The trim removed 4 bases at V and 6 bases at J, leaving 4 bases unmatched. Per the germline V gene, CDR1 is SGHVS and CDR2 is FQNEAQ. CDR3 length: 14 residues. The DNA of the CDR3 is TGTGCCAGCAGCTCCGGACAGGGGGCAAATGGCTACACCTTC. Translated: CASSSGQGANGYTF.

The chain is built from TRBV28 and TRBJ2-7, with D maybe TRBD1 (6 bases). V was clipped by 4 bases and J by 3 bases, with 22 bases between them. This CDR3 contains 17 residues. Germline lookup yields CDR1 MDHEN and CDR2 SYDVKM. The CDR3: CASSWESTGLAGYEQYF. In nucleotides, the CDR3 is TGTGCCAGCAGTTGGGAGAGCACAGGGTTGGCCGGCTACGAGCAGTACTTC. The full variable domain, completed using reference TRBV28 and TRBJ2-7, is DVKVTQSSRYLVKRTGEKVFLECVQDMDHENMFWYRQDPGLGLRLIYFSYDVKMKEKGDIPEGYSVSREKKERFSLILESASTNQTSMYLCASSWESTGLAGYEQYFGPGTRLTVT.

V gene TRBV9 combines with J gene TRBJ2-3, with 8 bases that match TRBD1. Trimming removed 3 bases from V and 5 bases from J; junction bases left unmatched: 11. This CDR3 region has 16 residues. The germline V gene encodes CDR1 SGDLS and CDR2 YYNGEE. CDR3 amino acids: CASSAFDGTGGDTQYF. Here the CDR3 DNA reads TGTGCCAGCAGCGCCTTTGACGGGACAGGCGGAGATACGCAGTATTTT.